Listed below are T cell receptor beta chains from one sample, sequenced in a study of cytomegalovirus exposure and HLA in healthy donors. Sequencing was performed with immunoSEQ multiplex PCR; in TCRdb, only in-frame clones are kept and a portion is missing. The table records roughly 82,000 clones, around four fifths of them present only once. The source material was PBMCs. These receptors all stem from a woman aged 50 to 60 in good health and CMV-seropositive. Each CDR3 is given without its conserved first and last residue.

v_gene	len	j_gene	CDR3aa
TRBV6-1	13	TRBJ1-5	ATKVGQGGNQPQH
TRBV7-9	12	TRBJ1-2	ASTPGQGYYGYT
TRBV5-1	13	TRBJ1-2	ASSLEEGRWNGYT
TRBV18	12	TRBJ2-7	ASSKSQGEYEQY
TRBV11-1	12	TRBJ2-1	ASSRRRVRNEQF
TRBV30	11	TRBJ2-5	AWSRTTQETQY
TRBV10-1	11	TRBJ2-3	ASRLDRGDTQY
TRBV19	12	TRBJ2-7	ATPGGTATYEQY
TRBV19	14	TRBJ2-1	ASSAVAGGSYNEQF
TRBV29-1	11	TRBJ1-1	SVVGALNTEAF
TRBV2	12	TRBJ2-7	ASRRLAGGYEQY
TRBV5-6	13	TRBJ2-1	ASSRTSGRVIEQF
TRBV7-3	12	TRBJ2-1	ASSLGLAYNEQF
TRBV4-1	15	TRBJ2-3	ASSQEQTGGSTDTQY
TRBV19	11	TRBJ2-3	ASSTRLDFTQY
TRBV5-1	13	TRBJ2-1	ASSLSSGSYNEQF
TRBV29-1	10	TRBJ2-1	SAFPGGNEQF
TRBV19	12	TRBJ1-2	ASYRDGGFGGYT
TRBV30	14	TRBJ2-4	AWSVVSGMAVNIQY
TRBV30	14	TRBJ2-7	AWGIPGLAGGWEQY
TRBV9	13	TRBJ1-3	ASSVRENSGNTIY
TRBV6-1	13	TRBJ2-7	ASSEMAADPYEQY
TRBV29-1	11	TRBJ1-5	SAAGARNQPQH
TRBV7-2	13	TRBJ2-7	ASSSDGTSSYEQY
TRBV5-1	15	TRBJ2-1	ASSFGLAGSWDNEQF
TRBV5-6	12	TRBJ2-7	ASSFGQVGDEQY
TRBV28	13	TRBJ2-2	ASSFLQGGSGELF
TRBV6-1	17	TRBJ2-5	ASSEGEYLGLIVKQTQY
TRBV6-6	12	TRBJ1-1	ASSLTGPDTEAF
TRBV19	13	TRBJ1-2	ASSPSTRTNYGYT
TRBV5-1	12	TRBJ2-5	ASSFGREGETQY
TRBV11-3	13	TRBJ2-7	ASSSVAGSSYEQY
TRBV6-5	11	TRBJ2-1	ASSYSPVAEQF
TRBV2	12	TRBJ2-3	ASRAGLFTDTQY
TRBV27	11	TRBJ2-7	ATSRQGADEQY